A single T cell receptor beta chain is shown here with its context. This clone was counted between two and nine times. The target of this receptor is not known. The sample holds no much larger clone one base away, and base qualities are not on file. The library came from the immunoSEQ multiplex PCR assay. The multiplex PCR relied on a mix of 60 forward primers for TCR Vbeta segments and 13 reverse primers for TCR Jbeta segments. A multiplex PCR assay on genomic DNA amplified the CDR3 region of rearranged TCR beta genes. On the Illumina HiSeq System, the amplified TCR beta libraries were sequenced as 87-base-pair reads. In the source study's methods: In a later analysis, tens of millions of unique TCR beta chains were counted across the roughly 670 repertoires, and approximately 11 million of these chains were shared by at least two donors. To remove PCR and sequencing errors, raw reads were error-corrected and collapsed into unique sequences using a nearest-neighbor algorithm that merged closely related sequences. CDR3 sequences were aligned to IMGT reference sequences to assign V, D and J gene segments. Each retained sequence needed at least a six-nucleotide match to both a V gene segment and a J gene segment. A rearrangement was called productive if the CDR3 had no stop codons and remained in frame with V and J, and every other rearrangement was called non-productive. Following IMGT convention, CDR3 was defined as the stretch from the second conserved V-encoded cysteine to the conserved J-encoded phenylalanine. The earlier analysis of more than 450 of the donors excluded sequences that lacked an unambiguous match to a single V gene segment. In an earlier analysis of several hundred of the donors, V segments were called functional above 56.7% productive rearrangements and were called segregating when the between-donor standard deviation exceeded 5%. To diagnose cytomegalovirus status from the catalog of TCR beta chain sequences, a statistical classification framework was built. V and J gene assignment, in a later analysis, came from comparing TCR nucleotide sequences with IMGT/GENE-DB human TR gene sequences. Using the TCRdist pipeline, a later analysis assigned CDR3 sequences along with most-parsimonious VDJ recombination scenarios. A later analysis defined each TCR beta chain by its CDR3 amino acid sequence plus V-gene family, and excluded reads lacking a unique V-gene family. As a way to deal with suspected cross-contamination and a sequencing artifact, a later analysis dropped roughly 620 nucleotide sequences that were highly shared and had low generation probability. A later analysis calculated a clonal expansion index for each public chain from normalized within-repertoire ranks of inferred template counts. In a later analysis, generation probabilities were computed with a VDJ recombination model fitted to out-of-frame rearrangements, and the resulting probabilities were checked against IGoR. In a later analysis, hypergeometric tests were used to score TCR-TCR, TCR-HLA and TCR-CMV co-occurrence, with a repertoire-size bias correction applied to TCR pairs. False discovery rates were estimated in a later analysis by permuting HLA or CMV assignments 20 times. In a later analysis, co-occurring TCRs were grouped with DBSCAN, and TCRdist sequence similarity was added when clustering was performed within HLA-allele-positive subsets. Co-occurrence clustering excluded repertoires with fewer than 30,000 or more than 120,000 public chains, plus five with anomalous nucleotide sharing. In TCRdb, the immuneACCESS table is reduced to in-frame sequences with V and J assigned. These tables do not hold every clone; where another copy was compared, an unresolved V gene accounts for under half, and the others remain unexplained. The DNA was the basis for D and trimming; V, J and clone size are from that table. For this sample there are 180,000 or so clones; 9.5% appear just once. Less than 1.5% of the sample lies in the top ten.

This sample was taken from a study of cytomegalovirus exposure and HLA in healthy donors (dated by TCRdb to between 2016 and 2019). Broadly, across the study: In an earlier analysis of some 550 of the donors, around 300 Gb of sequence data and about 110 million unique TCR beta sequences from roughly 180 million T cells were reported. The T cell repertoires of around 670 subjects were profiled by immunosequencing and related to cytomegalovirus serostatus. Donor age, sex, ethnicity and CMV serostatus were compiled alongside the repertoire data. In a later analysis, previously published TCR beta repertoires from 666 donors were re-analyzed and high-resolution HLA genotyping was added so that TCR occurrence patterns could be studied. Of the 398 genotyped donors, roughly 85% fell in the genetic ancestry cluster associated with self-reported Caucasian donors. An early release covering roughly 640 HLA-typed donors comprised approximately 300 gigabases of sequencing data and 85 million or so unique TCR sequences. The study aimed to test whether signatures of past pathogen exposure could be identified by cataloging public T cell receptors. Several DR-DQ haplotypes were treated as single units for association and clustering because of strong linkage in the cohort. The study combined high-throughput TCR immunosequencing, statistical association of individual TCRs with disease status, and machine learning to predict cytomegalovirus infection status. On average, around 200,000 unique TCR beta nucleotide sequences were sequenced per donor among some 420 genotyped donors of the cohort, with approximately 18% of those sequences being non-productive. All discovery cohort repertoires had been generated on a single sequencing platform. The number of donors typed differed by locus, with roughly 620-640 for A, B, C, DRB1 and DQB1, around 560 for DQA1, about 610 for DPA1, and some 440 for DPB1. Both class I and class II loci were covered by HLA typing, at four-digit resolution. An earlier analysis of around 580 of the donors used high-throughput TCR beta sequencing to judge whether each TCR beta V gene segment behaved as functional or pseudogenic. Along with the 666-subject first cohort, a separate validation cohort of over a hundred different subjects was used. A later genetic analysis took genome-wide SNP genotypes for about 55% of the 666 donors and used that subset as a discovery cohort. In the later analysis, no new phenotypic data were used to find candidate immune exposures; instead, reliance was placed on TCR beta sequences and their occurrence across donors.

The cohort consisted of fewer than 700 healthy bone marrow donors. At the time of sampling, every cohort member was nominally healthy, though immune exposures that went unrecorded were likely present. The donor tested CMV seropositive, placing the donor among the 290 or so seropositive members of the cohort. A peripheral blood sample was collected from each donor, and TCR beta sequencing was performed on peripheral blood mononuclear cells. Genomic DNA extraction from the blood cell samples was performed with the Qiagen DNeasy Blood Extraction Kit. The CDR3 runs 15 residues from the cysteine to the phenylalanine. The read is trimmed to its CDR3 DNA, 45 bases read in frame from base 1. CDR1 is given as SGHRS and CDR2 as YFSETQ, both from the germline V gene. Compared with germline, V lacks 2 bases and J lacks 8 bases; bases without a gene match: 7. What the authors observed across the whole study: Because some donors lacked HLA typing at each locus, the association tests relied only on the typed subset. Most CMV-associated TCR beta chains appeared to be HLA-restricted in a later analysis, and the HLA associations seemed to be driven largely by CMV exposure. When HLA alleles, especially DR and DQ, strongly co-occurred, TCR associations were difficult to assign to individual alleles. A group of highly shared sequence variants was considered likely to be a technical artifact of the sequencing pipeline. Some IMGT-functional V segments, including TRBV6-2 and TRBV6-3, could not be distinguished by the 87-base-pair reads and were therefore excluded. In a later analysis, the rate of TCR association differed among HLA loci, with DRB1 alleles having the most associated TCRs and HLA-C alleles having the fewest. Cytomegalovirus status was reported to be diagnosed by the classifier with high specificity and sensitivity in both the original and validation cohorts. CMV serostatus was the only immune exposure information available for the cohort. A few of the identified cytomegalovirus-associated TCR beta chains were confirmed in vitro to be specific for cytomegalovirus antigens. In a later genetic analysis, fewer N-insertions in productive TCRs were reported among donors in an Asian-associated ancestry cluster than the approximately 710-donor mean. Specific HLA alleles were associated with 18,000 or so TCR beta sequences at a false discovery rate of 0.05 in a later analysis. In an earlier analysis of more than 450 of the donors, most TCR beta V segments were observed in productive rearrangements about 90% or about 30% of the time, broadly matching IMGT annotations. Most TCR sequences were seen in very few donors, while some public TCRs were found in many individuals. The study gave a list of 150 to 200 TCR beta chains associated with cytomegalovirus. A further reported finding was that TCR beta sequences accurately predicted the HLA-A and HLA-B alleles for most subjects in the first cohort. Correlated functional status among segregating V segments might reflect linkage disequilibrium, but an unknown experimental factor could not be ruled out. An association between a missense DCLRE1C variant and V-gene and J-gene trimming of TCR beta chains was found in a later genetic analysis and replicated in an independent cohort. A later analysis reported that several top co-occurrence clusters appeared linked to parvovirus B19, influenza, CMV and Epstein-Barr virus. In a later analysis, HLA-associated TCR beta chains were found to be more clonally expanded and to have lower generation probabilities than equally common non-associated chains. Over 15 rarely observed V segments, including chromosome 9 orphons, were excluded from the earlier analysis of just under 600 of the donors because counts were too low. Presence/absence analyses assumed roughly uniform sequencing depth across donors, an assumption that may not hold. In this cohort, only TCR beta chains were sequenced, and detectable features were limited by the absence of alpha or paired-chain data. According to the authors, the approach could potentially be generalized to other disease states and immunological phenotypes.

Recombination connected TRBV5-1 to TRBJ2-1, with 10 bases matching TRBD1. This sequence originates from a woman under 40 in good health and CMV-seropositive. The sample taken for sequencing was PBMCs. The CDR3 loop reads CASSFRDRGGDEQFF. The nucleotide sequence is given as TGCGCCAGCAGCTTCCGGGACAGGGGCGGAGATGAGCAGTTCTTC.